The rows below give T cell receptor beta chains drawn from one sample of a study of control samples from healthy donors and cancer patients. Using immunoSEQ multiplex PCR, the repertoire was profiled, and TCRdb retains in-frame clones only, with some absent. The repertoire holds around 150,000 clones, with over 95% as singletons. The sequenced sample was blood. The receptors stem from a woman between 25 and 40 years old in good health. The CDR3 runs from the conserved cysteine through the conserved F or W.

v_gene	j_gene	CDR3aa
TRBV21-1	TRBJ2-3	CASSKATTDTQYF
TRBV5-6	TRBJ2-7	CASSPSGFYEQYF
TRBV6-2/TRBV6-3	TRBJ1-4	CASSDRDDNEKLFF
TRBV28	TRBJ2-7	CATRAGTSYEQYF
TRBV4-2	TRBJ2-1	CASSQRTSGSGYNEQFF
TRBV2	TRBJ2-7	CASRIMTGGGTYEQYF
TRBV14	TRBJ1-1	CASSRASNTEAFF
TRBV9	TRBJ2-1	CASSAHLRNRGANEQFF
TRBV5-6	TRBJ1-1	CASSAFRTEAFF
TRBV6-6	TRBJ2-5	CASSYPSGDQETQYF
TRBV6-5	TRBJ1-2	CASRQGRWANYGYTF
TRBV28	TRBJ1-2	CASTHRGGLVNYGYTF
TRBV4-1	TRBJ2-7	CASSPTQGSTISYEQYF
TRBV10-3	TRBJ1-2	CAISEPGNYGYTF
TRBV2	TRBJ2-6	CASSEDRDRYETGANVLTF
TRBV5-4	TRBJ2-5	CASSFGLAGGNQETQYF
TRBV15	TRBJ1-3	CATQVGSGKGNTIYF
TRBV6-6	TRBJ1-3	CASSPSTGLRNTIYF
TRBV9	TRBJ1-2	CASSPGPGSGYTF